These 21 T cell receptor beta chains were sequenced from one sample in a study of cytomegalovirus exposure and HLA in healthy donors. The PCR used 60 Vbeta and 13 Jbeta primers. Here immunoSEQ multiplex PCR was the method, and the copy in TCRdb shows in-frame clones only, minus some. The data contain 150,000 to 200,000 clones, more than 65% of them seen just once; the ten biggest clones take up 1% to 1.5%. Sequencing input: PBMCs. These receptors all come from a man in his fifties or sixties in good health and CMV-seropositive.

The rearrangement uses TRBV2 and TRBJ1-4; D is uncertain. Between the trimmed V and J ends, which lost 2 bases and 7 bases, there was a span of 11 bases. The germline CDR1 and CDR2 sequences are SNHLY and FYNNEI. This CDR3 is built from 14 residues. The CDR3 loop is CASSERVLPEKLFF. The CDR3 bases are TGTGCCAGCAGTGAACGGGTCTTACCTGAAAAACTGTTTTTT. Using reference TRBV2 and TRBJ1-4 for the parts outside the CDR3, the full variable domain is EPEVTQTPSHQVTQMGQEVILRCVPISNHLYFYWYRQILGQKVEFLVSFYNNEISEKSEIFDDQFSVERPDGSNFTLKIRSTKLEDSAMYFCASSERVLPEKLFFGSGTQLSVL.

This clone is a singleton in its sample. This sequence joins TRBV14 and TRBJ2-7; tentatively, D is TRBD1 (6 bases). Deletions cut 4 bases from V and 3 bases from J, with 16 bases between. The CDR3 is made up of 15 amino acids. Germline V lookup: CDR1 SGHDN, CDR2 FVKESK. As DNA, the CDR3 is TGTGCCAGCAGCCGGTGGTCAGGGGTGATCTACGAGCAGTACTTC. Translated: CASSRWSGVIYEQYF.

This clone was picked up one time. V and J are TRBV10-3 and TRBJ1-2; D is unresolved. V gave up 2 bases and J gave up 0 bases, with 7 bases separating them. The CDR3 has 14 amino acids. Per the germline V gene, CDR1 is ENHRY and CDR2 is SYGVKD. In nucleotides, the CDR3 is TGTGCCATCAGTGAGCACAGCACTAACTATGGCTACACCTTC. This sequence encodes CAISEHSTNYGYTF.

V and J are TRBV27 and TRBJ1-5; the D gene is possibly TRBD1 (5 bases). Deletions cut 6 bases from V and 6 bases from J, with 18 bases between. The CDR3 totals 15 residues. Germline CDR1 reads MNHEY; CDR2 reads SMNVEV (reference sequence). The CDR3 loop is CASSGSLGGGQPQHF. The CDR3 coding sequence is TGTGCCAGCAGCGGATCCCTGGGGGGGGGTCAGCCCCAGCATTTT.

The J gene is TRBJ2-5, the V gene TRBV18, with D maybe TRBD1 (5 bases). Trimming left V 8 bases short and J 2 bases short, with 6 bases between. CDR1 and CDR2 (germline): KGHSH, LQKENI. The CDR3 has 11 residues. The CDR3 DNA follows: TGTGCCAGCAGACAGCAAGAGACCCAGTACTTC. This sequence encodes CASRQQETQYF.

This sequence joins TRBV29-1 and TRBJ2-3, with TRBD2 matching over 7 bases. In germline, CDR1 is SQVTM, CDR2 ANQGSEA. Unmatched junction bases numbered 6, after V lost 1 base and J lost 5 bases. The length of the CDR3 is 14 residues. The CDR3: CSVEGGGYGDTQYF. CDR3 coding DNA: TGCAGCGTTGAAGGGGGGGGGTATGGAGATACGCAGTATTTT.

The chain couples TRBV30 to TRBJ1-3, with a tentative D call TRBD1 (5 bases). Trimming cost V 2 bases and J 1 base, with 15 bases left between them. The CDR3 runs 16 residues. Looked up from germline, CDR1 is GTSNPN and CDR2 is SVGIG (reference sequence). The CDR3 here is CAWSTNRRPSGNTIYF. The DNA of the CDR3 is TGTGCCTGGAGTACCAACAGGCGACCGTCTGGAAACACCATATATTTT.

The rearrangement uses TRBV5-4 and TRBJ1-6, with D possibly TRBD1 on 6 matching bases. In germline, CDR1 is SGHNT, CDR2 YYREEE (reference sequence). CDR3 size: 16 residues. V was shortened by 7 bases and J by 0 bases, with 14 bases between the two germline ends. CDR3: CASRLLGGSYNSPLHF. CDR3 nucleotides: TGTGCCAGCCGGCTACTAGGGGGCTCCTATAATTCACCCCTCCACTTT.

This sequence joins TRBV6-6 and TRBJ1-1; D unclear. Looked up from germline, CDR1 is MNHNY and CDR2 is SVGAGI (reference sequence). Trimming took off 3 bases at V and 1 base at J, with 6 bases between the two ends. There are 13 residues in the CDR3. In DNA, the CDR3 is TGTGCCAGCAGTTATGAGGCGAACACTGAAGCTTTCTTT. This codes for CASSYEANTEAFF.

The chain is built from TRBV19 and TRBJ2-3; D remains unclear. Germline V CDR1 and CDR2: LNHDA, SQIVND (reference sequence). CDR3 length: 13 residues. V was shortened by 5 bases and J by 5 bases, with 11 bases between the two germline ends. The CDR3 loop is CASSSRPKDTQYF. CDR3 DNA: TGTGCCAGTAGTTCGCGCCCCAAAGATACGCAGTATTTT.

This clone was counted once. V usage is TRBV7-9 and J usage is TRBJ2-1; 9 nucleotides agree with TRBD1. CDR1 is SEHNR and CDR2 is FQNEAQ in the germline V gene (reference sequence). Trimming at V came to 0 bases and at J to 5 bases, leaving 11 bases not matched to a gene. CDR3 length: 18 residues. CDR3 DNA: TGTGCCAGCAGCTTAGCTACCTGGGGGACAGGGAGGAACAATGAGCAGTTCTTC. Residues: CASSLATWGTGRNNEQFF.

The gene calls are TRBV7-8 and TRBJ2-7, with D uncertain. Germline CDR1 reads SGHVS; CDR2 reads FQNEAQ. Trimming left V 2 bases short and J 0 bases short, with 8 bases between. The CDR3 loop spans 14 amino acids. The CDR3 spells CASSLFEDSYEQYF. Here the CDR3 DNA reads TGTGCCAGCAGCTTATTCGAGGACTCCTACGAGCAGTACTTC.

The rearrangement uses TRBV20-1 and TRBJ2-5; tentatively, D is TRBD2 (6 bases). Germline-derived CDR1 and CDR2 are DFQATT and SNEGSKA (reference sequence). V lost 6 bases, J lost 4 bases, and 6 bases lay in between. This CDR3 comprises 10 residues. The CDR3 nucleotides read TGCAGTGCGGGGGGAGAGACCCAGTACTTC. Protein sequence: CSAGGETQYF.

The CDR3 DNA sequence: TGCGCCAGCAGCGAGGGGGTTGCTGGGGCCAACGTCCTGACTTTC. It yields the protein CASSEGVAGANVLTF. The V and J genes are TRBV5-1 and TRBJ2-6, with a tentative D call TRBD1 (6 bases). Between the trimmed V and J ends, which lost 4 bases and 2 bases, there was a span of 10 bases. The CDR3 covers 15 residues. Germline V gene sequence: CDR1 SGHRS, CDR2 YFSETQ.

A few counts support this clone. The CDR3, as DNA: TGTGCCAGCACCATTGGAGGGGTCTATGCCACCTTC. Translated, it gives CASTIGGVYATF. This rearrangement joins TRBV28 to TRBJ1-2; tentative D call: TRBD1 (5 bases). Germline V gives CDR1 MDHEN, CDR2 SYDVKM. V was shortened by 7 bases and J by 13 bases, with 19 bases between the two germline ends. This CDR3 region has 12 residues.

This clone has only a few counts. This rearrangement joins TRBV6-9 to TRBJ2-7, with a tentative D call TRBD2 (7 bases). This CDR3 has 14 residues. The germline gives CDR1 MNHGY, CDR2 SVAAGI. V shed 7 bases and J shed 4 bases, with 17 bases lying between them. The chain's CDR3 is CASTLWGGRYEQYF. CDR3 bases: TGTGCCAGCACCCTCTGGGGGGGGCGATACGAGCAGTACTTC.

The V and J genes are TRBV18 and TRBJ1-1; 7 bases fit TRBD1. Germline V gene sequence: CDR1 KGHSH, CDR2 LQKENI. V lost 0 bases to trimming and J lost 4 bases; unmatched junction nucleotides: 8. The CDR3 loop spans 16 amino acids. CDR3 bases: TGTGCCAGCTCACCACCGAATGACAGGGCGGGCACTGAAGCTTTCTTT. Encoded protein: CASSPPNDRAGTEAFF.

The rearrangement joins TRBV19 to TRBJ2-1; 12 nucleotides match TRBD2. The CDR3 has 15 residues. CDR1 is LNHDA, CDR2 SQIVND, per germline (reference sequence). The trim removed 3 bases at V and 12 bases at J, leaving 9 bases unmatched. The CDR3 sequence is CASSMGLAGGRGQFF. The CDR3 DNA sequence: TGTGCCAGTAGTATGGGGCTAGCGGGGGGGCGCGGGCAGTTCTTC.

This chain joins TRBV27 and TRBJ2-1, with 7 nucleotides matching TRBD1. Germline-derived CDR1 and CDR2 are MNHEY and SMNVEV (reference sequence). This CDR3 is built from 15 residues. V lost 6 bases and J lost 7; bases outside the gene matches: 12. CDR3 DNA sequence: TGTGCCAGCAGACCGACAGGGCCCGGGGTGAATGAGCAGTTCTTC. It translates to CASRPTGPGVNEQFF.

The chain employs TRBV7-9 and TRBJ2-7; 9 bases match TRBD1. The CDR3 runs 16 residues. CDR1 and CDR2 (germline): SEHNR, FQNEAQ (reference sequence). J lost 5 bases, V lost 0 bases, and 8 bases had no gene match. In DNA, the CDR3 is TGTGCCAGCAGCTTAGCAGAGGGGACAGGGTACCACGAGCAGTACTTC. It is translated as CASSLAEGTGYHEQYF.

The chain has TRBV28 and TRBJ1-5; 7 nucleotides align to TRBD1. The CDR3 is made up of 16 amino acids. Germline loops: CDR1 MDHEN, CDR2 SYDVKM. Germline trimming cut 9 bases from V and 0 bases from J; bases unmatched to any gene: 11. CDR3 DNA: TGTGCCAGTGTGACAGGGCCCCTCTTTAGCAATCAGCCCCAGCATTTT. Translating gives CASVTGPLFSNQPQHF.